This is a list of T cell receptor beta chains from one sample in a study of T cells in Graves' hyperthyroidism and ophthalmopathy. Via MiXCR, TCRdb re-called the multiplex PCR reads, giving one row per CDR3 protein. The sample includes more than 450,000 distinct CDR3 sequences, just under 20% of them seen just once. Sequencing was carried out using blood. The receptors derive from a man between 35 and 55 years old with Graves' ophthalmopathy. Both conserved end residues are part of each CDR3. Fields, in order: CDR3 DNA, CDR3 protein, clone size, V gene, J gene, D gene. D genes are given only for firm matches. Size tells how often a clone was seen (once, few, many) or the class of an expanded clone, and some rows leave it out.

DNA: TGTGCCAGCAGCCAAGAACTACTTTCCTACGAGCAGTACTTC
CDR3: CASSQELLSYEQYF
size: NA
V: TRBV4-2
J: TRBJ2-7
D: NA

DNA: TGTGCCAGCAGCTTAGAATCCAGGGGAAGAGGCTACACCTTC
CDR3: CASSLESRGRGYTF
size: few
V: TRBV5-5
J: TRBJ1-2
D: NA

DNA: TGTGCCAGTACCCAATCCTTAGCGGGAGCTAGAGATACGCAGTATTTT
CDR3: CASTQSLAGARDTQYF
size: NA
V: TRBV19
J: TRBJ2-3
D: TRBD2

DNA: TGTGCCAGCAGTTACGGAGGGTGGGGCAATCAGCCCCAGCATTTT
CDR3: CASSYGGWGNQPQHF
size: few
V: TRBV6-2/TRBV6-3
J: TRBJ1-5
D: NA

DNA: TGTGCCACCCGGGGTGCGGACACTGAAGCTTTCTTT
CDR3: CATRGADTEAFF
size: few
V: TRBV7-9
J: TRBJ1-1
D: NA

DNA: TGCGCCAGCAAATCAAGAGGGGGTGGTGTCTCCTACGAGCAGTACTTC
CDR3: CASKSRGGGVSYEQYF
size: NA
V: TRBV5-1
J: TRBJ2-7
D: NA

DNA: TGTGCCAGCAGTTACGGGGACCCACCATACGAGCAGTACTTC
CDR3: CASSYGDPPYEQYF
size: few
V: TRBV6-5
J: TRBJ2-7
D: NA

DNA: TGTGCCAGTTTAGACAGGGGAACCACTGAAGCTTTCTTT
CDR3: CASLDRGTTEAFF
size: NA
V: TRBV19
J: TRBJ1-1
D: TRBD1

DNA: TGTGCTAGTGGCGCCTCTTCAGGGGCCTATGGCTACACCTTC
CDR3: CASGASSGAYGYTF
size: NA
V: TRBV12-5
J: TRBJ1-2
D: NA

DNA: TGTGCCAGCAGCTTAGAGGCTAGCGGGATATTGAATGAGCAGTTCTTC
CDR3: CASSLEASGILNEQFF
size: NA
V: TRBV7-8
J: TRBJ2-1
D: TRBD2

DNA: TGTGCCTGGAGTGTAGGGCGTAGGACAGGGTTTGAAGCTTTCTTT
CDR3: CAWSVGRRTGFEAFF
size: NA
V: TRBV30
J: TRBJ1-1
D: TRBD1

DNA: TGTGCCAGCAGCCAAGGTAGCGGGAGTATCTCCCAAGATACGCAGTATTTT
CDR3: CASSQGSGSISQDTQYF
size: few
V: TRBV3-1
J: TRBJ2-3
D: TRBD2

DNA: TGTGCCAGCAGCCAAGACACCAGGGCACCCCTCCACTTT
CDR3: CASSQDTRAPLHF
size: NA
V: TRBV3-1
J: TRBJ1-6
D: NA

DNA: TGTGCCATCAGCAGGTCGACTAGCGGGGGCACAGATACGCAGTATTTT
CDR3: CAISRSTSGGTDTQYF
size: few
V: TRBV10-3
J: TRBJ2-3
D: TRBD2

DNA: TGCGCCAGTTACAACAGGGTTACTGAAGCTTTCTTT
CDR3: CASYNRVTEAFF
size: many
V: TRBV5-1
J: TRBJ1-1
D: NA

DNA: TGTGCCAGCGCTCGCGCGGGAGGAGGTGGAAACACAGATACGCAGTATTTT
CDR3: CASARAGGGGNTDTQYF
size: NA
V: TRBV6-1
J: TRBJ2-3
D: TRBD2

DNA: TGTGCCAGCAAAGAGGGGTTGGGGAATGAGCAGTTCTTC
CDR3: CASKEGLGNEQFF
size: few
V: TRBV6-1
J: TRBJ2-1
D: NA

DNA: TGTGCCAGCAGGCTCGGGACAGGGGGCGCGAAAACCTATGGCTACACCTTC
CDR3: CASRLGTGGAKTYGYTF
size: NA
V: TRBV6-2/TRBV6-3
J: TRBJ1-2
D: TRBD1

DNA: TGCGCCAGCAGCCCTCGTCCCGGGACCCAGGGATATGGCTACACCTTC
CDR3: CASSPRPGTQGYGYTF
size: NA
V: TRBV5-1
J: TRBJ1-2
D: NA

DNA: TGTGCCTGTGACCTCGGCCATCTATTTGGCTACACCTTC
CDR3: CACDLGHLFGYTF
size: many
V: TRBV30
J: TRBJ1-2
D: NA

DNA: TGTGCCAGCAGGGCCAGGGGGGGGCGCGGCACAGATACGCAGTATTTT
CDR3: CASRARGGRGTDTQYF
size: few
V: TRBV27
J: TRBJ2-3
D: NA

DNA: TGTGCCAGCAGCTTATCACCCCCGGGACTAGCGGGAGACACGCAGTATTTT
CDR3: CASSLSPPGLAGDTQYF
size: many
V: TRBV11-3
J: TRBJ2-3
D: TRBD2

DNA: TGTGCCACCAGTGAAGGACAGGGAAATCAGCCCCAGCATTTT
CDR3: CATSEGQGNQPQHF
size: NA
V: TRBV24-1
J: TRBJ1-5
D: TRBD1

DNA: TGTGCCAGCAGCTTGGGGGGCGGGGAGACCCAGTACTTC
CDR3: CASSLGGGETQYF
size: many
V: TRBV5-1
J: TRBJ2-5
D: NA

DNA: TGTGCCAGCAGCTTAGATCTCGGATACACCGGGGAGCTGTTTTTT
CDR3: CASSLDLGYTGELFF
size: few
V: TRBV11-2
J: TRBJ2-2
D: NA

DNA: TGTGCCAGCAGCGTAGTTGGACAGGGGGTGAACACTGGAGCTTTCTTT
CDR3: CASSVVGQGVNTGAFF
size: NA
V: TRBV9
J: TRBJ1-1
D: TRBD1

DNA: TGCGCCAGCACCAGAGGATACTCCCCCGTCGATGAGCAGTTCTTC
CDR3: CASTRGYSPVDEQFF
size: many
V: TRBV5-1
J: TRBJ2-1
D: NA

DNA: TGTGCCAGCAGTTTTCGTGTAACAGGGGGAAGCTCACCCCTCCACTTT
CDR3: CASSFRVTGGSSPLHF
size: many
V: TRBV27
J: TRBJ1-6
D: TRBD1

DNA: TGTGCCATCAGAACACAGGGAGGGGATGAGCAGTTCTTC
CDR3: CAIRTQGGDEQFF
size: few
V: TRBV10-3
J: TRBJ2-1
D: NA

DNA: TGTGCCAGCTCACCCCGCACTTCGGGAGGGCTCGGCGGGGAGCTGTTTTTT
CDR3: CASSPRTSGGLGGELFF
size: NA
V: TRBV18
J: TRBJ2-2
D: TRBD2